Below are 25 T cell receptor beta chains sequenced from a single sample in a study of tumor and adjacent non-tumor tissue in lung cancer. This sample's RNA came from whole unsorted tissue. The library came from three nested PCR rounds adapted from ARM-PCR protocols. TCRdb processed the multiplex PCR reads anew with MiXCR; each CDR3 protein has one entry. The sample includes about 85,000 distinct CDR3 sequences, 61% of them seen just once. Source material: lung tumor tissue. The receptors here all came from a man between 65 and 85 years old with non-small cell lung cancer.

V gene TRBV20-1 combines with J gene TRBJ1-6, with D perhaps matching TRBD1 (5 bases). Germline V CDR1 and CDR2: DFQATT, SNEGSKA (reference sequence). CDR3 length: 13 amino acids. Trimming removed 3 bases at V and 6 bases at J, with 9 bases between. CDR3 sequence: CSARRDGNSPLHF. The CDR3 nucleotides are TGCAGTGCTAGGCGGGACGGTAATTCACCCCTCCACTTT.

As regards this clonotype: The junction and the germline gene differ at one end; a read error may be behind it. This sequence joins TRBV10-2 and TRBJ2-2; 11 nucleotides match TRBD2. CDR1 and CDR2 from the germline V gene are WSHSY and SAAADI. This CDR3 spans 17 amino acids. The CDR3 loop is CASTKGLAEANTGELFF. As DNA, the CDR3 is TGCGCTAGCACCAAGGGACTAGCGGAGGCCAATACCGGGGAGCTGTTTTTT.

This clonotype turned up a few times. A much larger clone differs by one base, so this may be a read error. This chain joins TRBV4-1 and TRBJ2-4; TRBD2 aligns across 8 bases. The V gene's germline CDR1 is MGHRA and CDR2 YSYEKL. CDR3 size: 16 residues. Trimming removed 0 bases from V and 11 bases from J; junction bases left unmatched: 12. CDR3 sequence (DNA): TGCGCCAGCAGCCAAGAGCCCGGGGGGGGGAGGGACTTTCAGTACTTC. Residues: CASSQEPGGGRDFQYF.

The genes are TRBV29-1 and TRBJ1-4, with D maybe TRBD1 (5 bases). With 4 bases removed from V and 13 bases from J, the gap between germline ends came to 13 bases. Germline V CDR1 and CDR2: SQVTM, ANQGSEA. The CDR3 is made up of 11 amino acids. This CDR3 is CSVGQYGRLFF. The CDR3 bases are TGCAGCGTTGGACAGTATGGAAGACTGTTTTTT.

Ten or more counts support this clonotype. The CDR3: CASSQGALSNEKLFF. In nucleotides, the CDR3 is TGTGCCAGCAGCCAGGGGGCGCTTTCTAATGAAAAACTGTTTTTT. The rearrangement uses TRBV12-3 or TRBV12-4 and TRBJ1-4; 8 nucleotides align to TRBD1. V was clipped by 6 bases and J by 3 bases; unmatched bases: 6. The CDR3 totals 15 residues.

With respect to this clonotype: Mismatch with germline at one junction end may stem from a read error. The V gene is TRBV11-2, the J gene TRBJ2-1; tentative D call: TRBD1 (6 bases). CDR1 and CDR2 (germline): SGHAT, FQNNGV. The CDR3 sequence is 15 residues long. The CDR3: CASRAWTAPYNEQFF. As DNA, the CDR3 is TGTGCCAGCAGGGCCTGGACAGCCCCTTACAATGAACAGTTCTTC.

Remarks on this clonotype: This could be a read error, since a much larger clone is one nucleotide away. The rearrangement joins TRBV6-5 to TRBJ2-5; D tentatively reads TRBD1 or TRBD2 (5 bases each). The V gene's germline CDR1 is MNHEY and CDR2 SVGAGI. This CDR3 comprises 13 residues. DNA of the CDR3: TGTGCCTGCAGTTACTCCCCCCGAGGGGCCCAGTACTTC. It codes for CACSYSPRGAQYF.

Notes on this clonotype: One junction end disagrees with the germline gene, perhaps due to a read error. CDR3 sequence: CGSSASGTTDTQYF. The CDR3 nucleotides are TGCGGCAGCAGTGCTAGCGGGACCACAGATACACAGTATTTT. V is TRBV10-1 and J is TRBJ2-3; 9 bases are shared with TRBD2. Germline CDR1 is WNHNN and CDR2 is SYGVQD (reference sequence). The CDR3 length is 14 residues.

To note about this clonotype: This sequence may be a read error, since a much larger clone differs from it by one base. This CDR3 is CASGLVSSGANVLTF. The CDR3, as DNA: TGTGCCAGCGGCTTGGTCAGCTCTGGGGCCAACGTCCTGACTTTC. J is TRBJ2-6 and V is TRBV5-4; D uncertain. CDR3 length equals 15 residues. CDR1 SGHNT and CDR2 YYREEE come from the germline V gene (reference sequence).

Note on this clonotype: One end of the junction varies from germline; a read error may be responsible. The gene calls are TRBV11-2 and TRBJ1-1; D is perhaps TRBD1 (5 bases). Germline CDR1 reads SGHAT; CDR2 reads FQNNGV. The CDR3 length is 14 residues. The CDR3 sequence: CPSSPIGANTEAFF. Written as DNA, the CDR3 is TGTCCCAGCAGTCCAATAGGGGCGAACACTGAAGCTTTCTTT.

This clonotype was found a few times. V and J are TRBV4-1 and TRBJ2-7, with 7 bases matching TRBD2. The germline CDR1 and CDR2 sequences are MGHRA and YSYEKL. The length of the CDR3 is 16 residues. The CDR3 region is CTSSQDRVAGYYEQYF. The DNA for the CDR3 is TGCACTAGCAGCCAGGATCGGGTAGCGGGCTACTACGAGCAGTACTTC.

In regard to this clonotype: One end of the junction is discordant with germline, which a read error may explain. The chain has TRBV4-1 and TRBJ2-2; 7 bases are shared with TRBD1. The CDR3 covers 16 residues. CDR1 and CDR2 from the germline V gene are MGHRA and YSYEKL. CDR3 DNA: TGCGCCAGTAGCCAACGCCGGGACAGTCCCACCGGGGAGCTGTTTTTT. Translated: CASSQRRDSPTGELFF.

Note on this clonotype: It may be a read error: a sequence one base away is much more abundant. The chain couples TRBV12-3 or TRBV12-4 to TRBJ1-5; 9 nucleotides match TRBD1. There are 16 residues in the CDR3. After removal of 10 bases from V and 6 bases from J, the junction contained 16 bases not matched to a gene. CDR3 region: CANSATGTGLGQPQHF. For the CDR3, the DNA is TGTGCCAACAGCGCAACCGGGACAGGGCTTGGTCAGCCCCAGCATTTT.

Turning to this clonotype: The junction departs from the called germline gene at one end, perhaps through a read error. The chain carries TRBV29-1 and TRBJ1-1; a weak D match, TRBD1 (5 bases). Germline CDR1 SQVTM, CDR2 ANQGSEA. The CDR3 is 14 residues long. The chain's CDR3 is CSVLPRDSDTEASF. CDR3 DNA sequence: TGCAGCGTCCTCCCCAGGGATTCGGACACTGAAGCTTCCTTT.

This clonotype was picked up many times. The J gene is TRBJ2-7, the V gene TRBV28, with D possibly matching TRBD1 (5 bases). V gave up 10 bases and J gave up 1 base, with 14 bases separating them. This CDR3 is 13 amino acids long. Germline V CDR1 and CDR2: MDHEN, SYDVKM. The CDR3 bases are TGTGCCACCTCTGGGGCCGGTTCCTACGAGCAGTACTTC. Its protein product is CATSGAGSYEQYF.

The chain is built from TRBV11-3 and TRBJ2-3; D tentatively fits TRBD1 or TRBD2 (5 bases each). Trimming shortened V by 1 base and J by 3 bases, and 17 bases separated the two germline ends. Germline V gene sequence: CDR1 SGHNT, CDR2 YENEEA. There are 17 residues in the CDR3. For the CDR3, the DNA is TGTGCCAGCAGCTTAGTCGGGACCGCCGAAGGTACAGATACGCAGTATTTT. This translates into CASSLVGTAEGTDTQYF.

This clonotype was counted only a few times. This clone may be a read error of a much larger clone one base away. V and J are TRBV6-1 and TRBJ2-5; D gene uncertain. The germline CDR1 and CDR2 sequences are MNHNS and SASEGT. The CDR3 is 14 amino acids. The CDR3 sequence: CASSESGLQETQCF. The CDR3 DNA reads TGTGCCAGCAGTGAATCCGGCCTACAAGAGACCCAGTGCTTC.

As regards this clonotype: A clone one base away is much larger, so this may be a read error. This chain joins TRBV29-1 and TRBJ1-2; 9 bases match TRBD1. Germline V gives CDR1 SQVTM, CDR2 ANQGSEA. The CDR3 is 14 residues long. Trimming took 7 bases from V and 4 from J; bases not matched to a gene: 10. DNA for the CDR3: TGCAGCGCCCGAAGGGGACAGGGTGTCTATGGCTACACCTTC. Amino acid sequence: CSARRGQGVYGYTF.

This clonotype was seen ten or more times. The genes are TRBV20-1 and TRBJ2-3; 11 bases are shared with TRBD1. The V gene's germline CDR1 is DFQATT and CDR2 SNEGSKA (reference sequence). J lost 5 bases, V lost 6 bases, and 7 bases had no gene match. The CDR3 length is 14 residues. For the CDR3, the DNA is TGCAGTGCAACGGACAGGGGGCGCGGAGATACGCAGTATTTT. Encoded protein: CSATDRGRGDTQYF.

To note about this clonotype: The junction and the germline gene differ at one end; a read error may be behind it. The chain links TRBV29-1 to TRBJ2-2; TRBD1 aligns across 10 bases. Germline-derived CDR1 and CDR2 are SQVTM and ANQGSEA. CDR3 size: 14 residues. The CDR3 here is CSVRTGGNTGELFF. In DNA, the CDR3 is TGCAGCGTAAGGACAGGGGGAAACACCGGAGAGCTGTTTTTT.

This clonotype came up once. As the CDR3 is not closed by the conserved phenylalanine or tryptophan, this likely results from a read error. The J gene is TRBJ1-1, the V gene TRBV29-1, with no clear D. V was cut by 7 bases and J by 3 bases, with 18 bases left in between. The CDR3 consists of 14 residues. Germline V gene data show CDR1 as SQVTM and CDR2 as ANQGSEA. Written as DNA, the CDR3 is TGCAGCGCCCTGAAGCCGCCTATGGACACTGAAGCTTTCGTT. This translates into CSALKPPMDTEAFV.

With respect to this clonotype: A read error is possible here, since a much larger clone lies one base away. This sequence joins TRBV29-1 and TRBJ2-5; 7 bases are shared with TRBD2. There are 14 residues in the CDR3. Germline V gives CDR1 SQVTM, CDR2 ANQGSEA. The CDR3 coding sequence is TGCAGCGCCATCTCAGCGGAGGGGAGGGAGACCCAGTGCTTC. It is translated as CSAISAEGRETQCF.

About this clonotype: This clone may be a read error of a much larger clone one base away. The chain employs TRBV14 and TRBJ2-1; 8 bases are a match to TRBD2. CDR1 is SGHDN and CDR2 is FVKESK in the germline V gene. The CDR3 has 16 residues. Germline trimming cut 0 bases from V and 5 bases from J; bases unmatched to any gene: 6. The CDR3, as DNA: TGTGCCAGCAGCCAAGATGCGGGGGGTTCCCACAATGAGCAGTTCTTC. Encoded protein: CASSQDAGGSHNEQFF.

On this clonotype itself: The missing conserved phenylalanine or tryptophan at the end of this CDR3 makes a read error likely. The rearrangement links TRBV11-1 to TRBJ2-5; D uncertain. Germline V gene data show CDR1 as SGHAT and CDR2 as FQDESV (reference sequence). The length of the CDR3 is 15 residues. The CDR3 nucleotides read TGTGCCAGCAACTTAGTCACGGCAAGCTGGGAGACCCAGTACTTA. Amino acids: CASNLVTASWETQYL.

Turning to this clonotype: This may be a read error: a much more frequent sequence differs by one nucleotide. CDR3: CASSSPARSLAEQLF. DNA for the CDR3: TGTGCCAGCTCTAGCCCAGCCCGGTCCCTCGCTGAGCAGCTCTTC. V gene TRBV6-1 combines with J gene TRBJ2-1; possibly TRBD2 for D (5 bases). Germline CDR1 MNHNS, CDR2 SASEGT. CDR3 length: 15 amino acids.